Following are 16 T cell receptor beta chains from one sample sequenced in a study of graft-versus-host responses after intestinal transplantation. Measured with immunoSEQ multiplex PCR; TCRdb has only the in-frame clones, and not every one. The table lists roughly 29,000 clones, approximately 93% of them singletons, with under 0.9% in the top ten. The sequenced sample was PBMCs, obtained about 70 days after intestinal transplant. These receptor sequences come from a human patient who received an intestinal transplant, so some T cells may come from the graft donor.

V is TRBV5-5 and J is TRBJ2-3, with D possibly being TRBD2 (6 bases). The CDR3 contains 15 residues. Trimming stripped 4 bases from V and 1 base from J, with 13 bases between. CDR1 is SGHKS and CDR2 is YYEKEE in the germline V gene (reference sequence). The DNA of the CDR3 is TGTGCCAGCAGCCCGGCGGGGCAGGGCACAGATACGCAGTATTTT. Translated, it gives CASSPAGQGTDTQYF. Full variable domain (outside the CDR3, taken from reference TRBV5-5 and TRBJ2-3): DAGVTQSPTHLIKTRGQQVTLRCSPISGHKSVSWYQQVLGQGPQFIFQYYEKEERGRGNFPDRFSARQFPNYSSELNVNALLLGDSALYLCASSPAGQGTDTQYFGPGTRLTVL.

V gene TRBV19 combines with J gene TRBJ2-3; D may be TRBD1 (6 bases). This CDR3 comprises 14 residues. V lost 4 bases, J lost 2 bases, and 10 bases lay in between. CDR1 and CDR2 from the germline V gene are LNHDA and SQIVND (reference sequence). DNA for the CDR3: TGTGCCAGTAGTAAGACAGGCAACACAGATACGCAGTATTTT. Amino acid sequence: CASSKTGNTDTQYF.

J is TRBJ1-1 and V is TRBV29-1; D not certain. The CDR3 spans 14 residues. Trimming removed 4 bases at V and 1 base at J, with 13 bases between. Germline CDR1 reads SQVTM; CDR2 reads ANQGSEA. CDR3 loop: CSVAARVRNTEAFF. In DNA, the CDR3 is TGCAGCGTTGCTGCCCGGGTGAGGAACACTGAAGCTTTCTTT. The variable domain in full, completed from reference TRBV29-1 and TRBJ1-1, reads SAVISQKPSRDICQRGTSLTIQCQVDSQVTMMFWYRQQPGQSLTLIATANQGSEATYESGFVIDKFPISRPNLTFSTLTVSNMSPEDSSIYLCSVAARVRNTEAFFGQGTRLTVV.

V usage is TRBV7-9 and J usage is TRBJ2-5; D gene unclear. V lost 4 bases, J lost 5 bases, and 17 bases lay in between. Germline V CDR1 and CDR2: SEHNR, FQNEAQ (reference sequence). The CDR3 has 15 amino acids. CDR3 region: CASSSEPIPGETQYF. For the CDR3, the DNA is TGTGCCAGCAGCTCGGAACCCATCCCTGGTGAGACCCAGTACTTC.

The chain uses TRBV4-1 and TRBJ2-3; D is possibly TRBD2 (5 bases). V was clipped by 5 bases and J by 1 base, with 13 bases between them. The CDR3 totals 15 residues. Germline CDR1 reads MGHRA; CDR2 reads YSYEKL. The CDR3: CASSSLGAGTDTQYF. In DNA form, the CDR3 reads TGCGCCAGCAGCTCCCTAGGAGCGGGCACAGATACGCAGTATTTT.

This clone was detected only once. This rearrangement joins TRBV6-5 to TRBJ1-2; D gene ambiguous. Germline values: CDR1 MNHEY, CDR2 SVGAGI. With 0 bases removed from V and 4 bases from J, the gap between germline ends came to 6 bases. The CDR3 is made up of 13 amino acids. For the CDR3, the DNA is TGTGCCAGCAGTTACTCCGGAGCCTATGGCTACACCTTC. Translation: CASSYSGAYGYTF.

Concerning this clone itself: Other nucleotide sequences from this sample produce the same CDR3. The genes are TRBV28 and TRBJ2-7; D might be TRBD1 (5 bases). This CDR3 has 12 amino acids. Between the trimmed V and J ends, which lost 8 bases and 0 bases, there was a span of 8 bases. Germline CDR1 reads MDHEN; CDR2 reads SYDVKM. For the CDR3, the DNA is TGTGCCAGCCGGCAGGGCTCCTACGAGCAGTACTTC. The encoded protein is CASRQGSYEQYF. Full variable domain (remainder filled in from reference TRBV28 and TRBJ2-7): DVKVTQSSRYLVKRTGEKVFLECVQDMDHENMFWYRQDPGLGLRLIYFSYDVKMKEKGDIPEGYSVSREKKERFSLILESASTNQTSMYLCASRQGSYEQYFGPGTRLTVT.

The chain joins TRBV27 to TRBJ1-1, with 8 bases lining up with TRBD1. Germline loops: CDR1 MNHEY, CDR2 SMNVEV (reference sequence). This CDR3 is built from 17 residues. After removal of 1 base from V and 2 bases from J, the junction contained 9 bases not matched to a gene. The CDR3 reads CASSLYNRGGYNTEAFF. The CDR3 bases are TGTGCCAGCAGTTTATATAACAGGGGGGGATATAACACTGAAGCTTTCTTT.

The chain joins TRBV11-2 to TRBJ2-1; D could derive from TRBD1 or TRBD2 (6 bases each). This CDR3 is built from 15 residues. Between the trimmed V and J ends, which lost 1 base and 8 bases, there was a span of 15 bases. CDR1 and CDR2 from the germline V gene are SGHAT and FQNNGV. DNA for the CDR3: TGTGCCAGCAGCTTAGTAGCCGGGGGCCTCGATGAGCAGTTCTTC. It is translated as CASSLVAGGLDEQFF.

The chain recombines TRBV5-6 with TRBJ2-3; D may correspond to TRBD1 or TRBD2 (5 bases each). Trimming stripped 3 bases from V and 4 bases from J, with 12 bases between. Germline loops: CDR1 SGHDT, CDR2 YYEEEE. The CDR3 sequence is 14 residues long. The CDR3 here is CASSSGARSDTQYF. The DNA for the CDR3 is TGTGCCAGCAGCTCCGGGGCTAGGTCAGATACGCAGTATTTT.

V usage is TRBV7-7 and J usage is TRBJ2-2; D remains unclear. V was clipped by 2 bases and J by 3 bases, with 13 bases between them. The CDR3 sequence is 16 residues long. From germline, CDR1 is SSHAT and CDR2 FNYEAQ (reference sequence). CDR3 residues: CASSLKSVAHTGELFF. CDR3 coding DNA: TGTGCCAGCAGCTTAAAAAGCGTGGCGCACACCGGGGAGCTGTTTTTT. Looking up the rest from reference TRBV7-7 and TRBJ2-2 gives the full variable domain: GAGVSQSPRYKVTKRGQDVTLRCDPISSHATLYWYQQALGQGPEFLTYFNYEAQPDKSGLPSDRFSAERPEGSISTLTIQRTEQRDSAMYRCASSLKSVAHTGELFFGEGSRLTVL.

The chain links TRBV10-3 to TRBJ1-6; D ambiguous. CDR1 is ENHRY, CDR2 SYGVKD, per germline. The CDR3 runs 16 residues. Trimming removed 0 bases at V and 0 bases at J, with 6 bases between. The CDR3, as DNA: TGTGCCATCAGTGAGTCGCCCCCCTCCTATAATTCACCCCTCCACTTT. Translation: CAISESPPSYNSPLHF.

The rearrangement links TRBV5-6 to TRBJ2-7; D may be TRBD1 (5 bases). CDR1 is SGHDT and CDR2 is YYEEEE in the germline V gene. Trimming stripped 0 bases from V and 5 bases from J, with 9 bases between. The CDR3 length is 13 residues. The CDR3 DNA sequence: TGTGCCAGCAGCTTGGGTGGGGCGAACGAGCAGTACTTC. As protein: CASSLGGANEQYF.

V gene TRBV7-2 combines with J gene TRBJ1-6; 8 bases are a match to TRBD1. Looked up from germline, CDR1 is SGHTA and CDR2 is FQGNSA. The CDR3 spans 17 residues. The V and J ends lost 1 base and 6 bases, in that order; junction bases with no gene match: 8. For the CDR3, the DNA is TGTGCCAGCAGCTTAGGAGCACCGGGACAGGTTAATTCACCCCTCCACTTT. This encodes CASSLGAPGQVNSPLHF. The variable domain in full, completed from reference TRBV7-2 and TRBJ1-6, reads GAGVSQSPSNKVTEKGKDVELRCDPISGHTALYWYRQSLGQGLEFLIYFQGNSAPDKSGLPSDRFSAERTGGSVSTLTIQRTQQEDSAVYLCASSLGAPGQVNSPLHFGNGTRLTVT.

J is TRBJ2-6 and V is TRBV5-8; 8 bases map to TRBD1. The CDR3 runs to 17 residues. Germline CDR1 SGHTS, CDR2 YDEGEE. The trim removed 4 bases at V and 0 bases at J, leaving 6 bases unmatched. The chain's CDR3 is CASSADRAYSGANVLTF. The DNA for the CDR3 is TGTGCCAGCAGCGCGGACAGGGCCTACTCTGGGGCCAACGTCCTGACTTTC.

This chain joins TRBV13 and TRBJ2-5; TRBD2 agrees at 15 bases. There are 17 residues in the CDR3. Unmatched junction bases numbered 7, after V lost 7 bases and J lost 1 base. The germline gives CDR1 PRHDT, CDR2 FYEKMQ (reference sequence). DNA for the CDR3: TGTGCCAGCACCCACCGGACTAGCGGGGGGGCCCAAGAGACCCAGTACTTC. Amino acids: CASTHRTSGGAQETQYF.